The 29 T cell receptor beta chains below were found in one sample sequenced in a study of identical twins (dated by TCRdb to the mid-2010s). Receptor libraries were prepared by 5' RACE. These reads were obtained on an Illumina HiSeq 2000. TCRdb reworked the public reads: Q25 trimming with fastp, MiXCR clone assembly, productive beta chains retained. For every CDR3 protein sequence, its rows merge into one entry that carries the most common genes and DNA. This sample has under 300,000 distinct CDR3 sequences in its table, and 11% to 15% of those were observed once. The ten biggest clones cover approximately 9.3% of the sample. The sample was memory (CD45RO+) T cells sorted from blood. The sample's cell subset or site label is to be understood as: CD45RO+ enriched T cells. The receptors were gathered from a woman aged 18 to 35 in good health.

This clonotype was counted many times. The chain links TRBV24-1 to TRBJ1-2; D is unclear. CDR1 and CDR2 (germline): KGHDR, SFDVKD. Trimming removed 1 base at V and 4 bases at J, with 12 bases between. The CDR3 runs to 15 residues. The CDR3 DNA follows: TGTGCCACCAGTGATTTTTGGGGATATGGCTATGGCTACACCTTC. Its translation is CATSDFWGYGYGYTF.

Written as DNA, the CDR3 is TGTGCCAGCAGCCGGCTAGCGGGGGTAGACTACGAGCAGTACTTC. Protein product: CASSRLAGVDYEQYF. The V and J genes are TRBV7-8 and TRBJ2-7; TRBD2 matches at 10 bases. CDR3 length equals 15 residues. V dropped 5 bases and J dropped 3; count of bases not matched to a gene: 7. Germline CDR1 is SGHVS and CDR2 is FQNEAQ.

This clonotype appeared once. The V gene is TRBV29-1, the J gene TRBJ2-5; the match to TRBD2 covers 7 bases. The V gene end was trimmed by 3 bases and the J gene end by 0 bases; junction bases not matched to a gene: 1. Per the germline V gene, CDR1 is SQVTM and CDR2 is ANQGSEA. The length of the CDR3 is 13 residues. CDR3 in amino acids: CSVERGNQETQYF. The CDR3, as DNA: TGCAGCGTTGAGCGGGGGAACCAAGAGACCCAGTACTTC.

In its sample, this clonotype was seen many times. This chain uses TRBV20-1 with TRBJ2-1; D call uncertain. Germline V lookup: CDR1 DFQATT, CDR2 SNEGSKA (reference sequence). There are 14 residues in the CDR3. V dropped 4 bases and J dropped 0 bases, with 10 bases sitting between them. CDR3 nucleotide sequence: TGCAGTGCTAAGGGAAGGAGCTCCTACAATGAGCAGTTCTTC. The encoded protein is CSAKGRSSYNEQFF.

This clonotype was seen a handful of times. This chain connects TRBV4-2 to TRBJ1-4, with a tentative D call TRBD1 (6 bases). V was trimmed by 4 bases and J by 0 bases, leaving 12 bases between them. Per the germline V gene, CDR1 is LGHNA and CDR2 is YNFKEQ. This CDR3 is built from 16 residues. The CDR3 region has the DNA TGTGCCAGCAGCCCCCGAGGGGGTGCAACTAATGAAAAACTGTTTTTT. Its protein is CASSPRGGATNEKLFF.

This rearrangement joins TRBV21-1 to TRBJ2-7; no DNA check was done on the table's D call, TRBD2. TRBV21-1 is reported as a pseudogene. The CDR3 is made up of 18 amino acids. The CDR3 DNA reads TGTGCCAGCAGCAAAAAGGAGGGATCACCCGAGAGCTCCTACGAGCAGTACTTC. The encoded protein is CASSKKEGSPESSYEQYF.

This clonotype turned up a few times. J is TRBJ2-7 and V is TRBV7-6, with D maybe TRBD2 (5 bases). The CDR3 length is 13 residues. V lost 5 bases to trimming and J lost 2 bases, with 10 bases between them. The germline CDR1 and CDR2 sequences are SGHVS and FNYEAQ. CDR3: CASSPPGTYEQYF. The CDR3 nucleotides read TGTGCCAGCAGCCCACCCGGGACCTACGAGCAGTACTTC.

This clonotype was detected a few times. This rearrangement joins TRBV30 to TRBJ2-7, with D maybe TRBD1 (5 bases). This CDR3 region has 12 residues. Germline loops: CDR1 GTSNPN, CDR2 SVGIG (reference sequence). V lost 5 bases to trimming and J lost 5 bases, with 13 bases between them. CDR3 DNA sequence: TGTGCCTGGGGGGCCTTCAGGGACGAGCAGTACTTC. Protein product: CAWGAFRDEQYF.

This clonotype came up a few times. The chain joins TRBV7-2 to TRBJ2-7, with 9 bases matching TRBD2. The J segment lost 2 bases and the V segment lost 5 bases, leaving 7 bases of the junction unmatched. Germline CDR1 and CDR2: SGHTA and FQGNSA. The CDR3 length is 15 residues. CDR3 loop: CASSPLSGSPYEQYF. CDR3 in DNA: TGTGCCAGCAGCCCCCTTAGCGGGAGTCCCTACGAGCAGTACTTC.

This CDR3 reads CSVGNTGELFF. CDR3 DNA sequence: TGCAGCGTCGGAAACACCGGGGAGCTGTTTTTT. This rearrangement joins TRBV29-1 to TRBJ2-2; D not resolved. V was clipped by 6 bases and J by 2 bases, with 4 bases between them. The CDR3 consists of 11 residues. Germline assignment: CDR1 SQVTM and CDR2 ANQGSEA.

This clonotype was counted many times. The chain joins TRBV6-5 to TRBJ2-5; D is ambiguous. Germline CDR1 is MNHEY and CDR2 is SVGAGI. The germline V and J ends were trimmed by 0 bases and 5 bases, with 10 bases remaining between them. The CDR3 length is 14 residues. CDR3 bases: TGTGCCAGCAGTTACTCGACGGTTCGGGAGACCCAGTACTTC. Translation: CASSYSTVRETQYF.

The CDR3 protein is CASSYYTSDRAGGYTF. CDR3 DNA: TGTGCCAGCAGTTACTACACCTCGGACAGGGCGGGTGGCTACACCTTC. The chain employs TRBV6-5 and TRBJ1-2; 8 positions agree with TRBD1. Trimming took 1 base from V and 7 from J; bases not matched to a gene: 11. This CDR3 has 16 residues. The germline V gene has CDR1 MNHEY and CDR2 SVGAGI.

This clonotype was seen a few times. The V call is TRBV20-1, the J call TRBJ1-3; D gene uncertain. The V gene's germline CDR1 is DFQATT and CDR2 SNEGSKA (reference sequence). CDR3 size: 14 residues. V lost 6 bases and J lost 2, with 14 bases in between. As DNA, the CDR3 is TGCAGTGCGAGATCCGGGAGGACTGGAAACACCATATATTTT. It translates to CSARSGRTGNTIYF.

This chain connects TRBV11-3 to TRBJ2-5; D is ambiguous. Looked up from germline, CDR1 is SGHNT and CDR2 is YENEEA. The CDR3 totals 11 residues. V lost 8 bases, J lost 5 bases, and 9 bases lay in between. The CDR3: CASFPGETQYF. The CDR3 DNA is TGTGCCAGCTTTCCTGGGGAGACCCAGTACTTC.

CDR3: CASRSRPADTQYF. The DNA for the CDR3 is TGTGCCAGTAGGTCTCGCCCAGCAGATACGCAGTATTTT. The V gene is TRBV19, the J gene TRBJ2-3, with D uncertain. Trimming removed 6 bases at V and 4 bases at J, with 11 bases between. The CDR3 contains 13 residues. From germline, CDR1 is LNHDA and CDR2 SQIVND (reference sequence).

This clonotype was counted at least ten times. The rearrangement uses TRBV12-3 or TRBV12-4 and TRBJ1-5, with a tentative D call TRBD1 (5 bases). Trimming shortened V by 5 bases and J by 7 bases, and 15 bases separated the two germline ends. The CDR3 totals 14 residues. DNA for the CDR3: TGTGCCAGCAGTCAACTTCAGGGAAACCAGCCCCAGCATTTT. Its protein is CASSQLQGNQPQHF.

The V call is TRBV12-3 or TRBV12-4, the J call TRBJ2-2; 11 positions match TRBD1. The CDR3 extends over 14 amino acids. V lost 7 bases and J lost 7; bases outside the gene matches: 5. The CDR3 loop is CASKPGQGGGELFF. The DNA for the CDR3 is TGTGCCAGCAAACCGGGACAGGGGGGCGGGGAGCTGTTTTTT.

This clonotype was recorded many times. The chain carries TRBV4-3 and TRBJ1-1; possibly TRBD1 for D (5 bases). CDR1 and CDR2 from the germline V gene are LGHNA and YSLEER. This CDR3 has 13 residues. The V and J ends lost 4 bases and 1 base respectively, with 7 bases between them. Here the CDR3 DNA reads TGCGCCAGCAGCCTACAGGCGAACACTGAAGCTTTCTTT. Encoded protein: CASSLQANTEAFF.

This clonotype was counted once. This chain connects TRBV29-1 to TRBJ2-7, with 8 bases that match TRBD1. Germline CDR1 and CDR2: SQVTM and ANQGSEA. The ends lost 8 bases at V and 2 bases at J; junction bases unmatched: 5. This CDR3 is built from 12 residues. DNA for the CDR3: TGCAGCACCCGACAGGGGACCTACGAGCAGTACTTC. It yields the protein CSTRQGTYEQYF.

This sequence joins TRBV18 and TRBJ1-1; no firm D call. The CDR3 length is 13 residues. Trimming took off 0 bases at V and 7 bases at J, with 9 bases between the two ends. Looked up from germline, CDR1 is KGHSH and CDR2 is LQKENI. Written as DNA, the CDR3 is TGTGCCAGCTCACCACCTTCCTCCGATGAAGCTTTCTTT. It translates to CASSPPSSDEAFF.

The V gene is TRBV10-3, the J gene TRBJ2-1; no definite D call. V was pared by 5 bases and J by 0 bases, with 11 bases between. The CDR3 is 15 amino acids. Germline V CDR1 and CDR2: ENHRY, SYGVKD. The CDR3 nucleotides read TGTGCCATCAGTCCTTCACTGGGCTCCTACAATGAGCAGTTCTTC. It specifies CAISPSLGSYNEQFF.

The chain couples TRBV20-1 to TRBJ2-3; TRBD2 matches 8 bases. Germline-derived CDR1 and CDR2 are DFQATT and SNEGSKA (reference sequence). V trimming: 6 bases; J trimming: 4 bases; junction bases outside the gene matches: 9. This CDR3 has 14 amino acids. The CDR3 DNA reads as TGCAGTGCGCTCGAGCGGGGGAGGGCAGATACGCAGTATTTT. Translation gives CSALERGRADTQYF.

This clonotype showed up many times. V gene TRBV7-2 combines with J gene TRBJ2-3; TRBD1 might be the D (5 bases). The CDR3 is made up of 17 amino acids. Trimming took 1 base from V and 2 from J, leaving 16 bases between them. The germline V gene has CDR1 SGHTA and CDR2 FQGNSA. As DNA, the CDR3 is TGTGCCAGCAGCTTAGTAGGGTTAGGGGCCATCACAGATACGCAGTATTTT. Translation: CASSLVGLGAITDTQYF. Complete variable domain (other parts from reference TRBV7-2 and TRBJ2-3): GAGVSQSPSNKVTEKGKDVELRCDPISGHTALYWYRQSLGQGLEFLIYFQGNSAPDKSGLPSDRFSAERTGGSVSTLTIQRTQQEDSAVYLCASSLVGLGAITDTQYFGPGTRLTVL.

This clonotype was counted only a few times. CDR3: CSVDLQASSYNEQFF. The CDR3 DNA follows: TGCAGCGTTGATCTCCAGGCTAGCTCCTACAATGAGCAGTTCTTC. The V call is TRBV29-1, the J call TRBJ2-1, with D unclear. V lost 3 bases, J lost 0 bases, and 12 bases lay in between. This CDR3 spans 15 amino acids. CDR1 and CDR2 from the germline V gene are SQVTM and ANQGSEA.

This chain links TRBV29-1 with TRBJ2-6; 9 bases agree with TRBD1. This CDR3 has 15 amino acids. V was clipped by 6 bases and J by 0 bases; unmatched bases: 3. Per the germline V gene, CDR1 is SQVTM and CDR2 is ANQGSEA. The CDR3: CSVGQGLSGANVLTF. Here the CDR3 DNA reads TGCAGCGTGGGACAGGGCCTCTCTGGGGCCAACGTCCTGACTTTC. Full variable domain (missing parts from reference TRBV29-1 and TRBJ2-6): SAVISQKPSRDICQRGTSLTIQCQVDSQVTMMFWYRQQPGQSLTLIATANQGSEATYESGFVIDKFPISRPNLTFSTLTVSNMSPEDSSIYLCSVGQGLSGANVLTFGAGSRLTVL.

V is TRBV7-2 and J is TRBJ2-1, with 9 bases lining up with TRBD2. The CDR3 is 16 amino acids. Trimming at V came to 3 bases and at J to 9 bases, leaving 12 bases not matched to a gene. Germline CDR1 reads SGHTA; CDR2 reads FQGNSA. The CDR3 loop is CASSFSAGTSSAEQFF. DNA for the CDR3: TGTGCCAGCAGCTTTTCAGCCGGGACTAGCTCAGCTGAGCAGTTCTTC.

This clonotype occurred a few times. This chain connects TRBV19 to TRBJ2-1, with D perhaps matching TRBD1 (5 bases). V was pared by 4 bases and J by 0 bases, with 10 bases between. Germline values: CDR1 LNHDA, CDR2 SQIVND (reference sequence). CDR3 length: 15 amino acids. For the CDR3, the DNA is TGTGCCAGTAGTACCGCAGACAGCTCCTACAATGAGCAGTTCTTC. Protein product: CASSTADSSYNEQFF.

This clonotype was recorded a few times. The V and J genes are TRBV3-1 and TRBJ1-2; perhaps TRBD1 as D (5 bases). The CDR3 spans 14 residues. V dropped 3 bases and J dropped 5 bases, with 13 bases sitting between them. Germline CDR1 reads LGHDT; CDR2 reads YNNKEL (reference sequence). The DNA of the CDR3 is TGTGCCAGCAGCCACCGGGACTGGAGGTATGGCTACACCTTC. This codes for CASSHRDWRYGYTF.

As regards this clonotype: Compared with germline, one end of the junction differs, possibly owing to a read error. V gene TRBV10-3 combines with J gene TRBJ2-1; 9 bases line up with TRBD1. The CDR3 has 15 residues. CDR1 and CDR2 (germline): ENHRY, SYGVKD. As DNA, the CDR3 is TGTGCCATCAAGCCCGGGACAGGGTCCTTCAATGAGCAGTTCTTC. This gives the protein CAIKPGTGSFNEQFF.